This TCR beta chain was recorded in a study of beta chain features in type 1 diabetes. For the study at large: Over 85,000,000 sorted cells were examined across all samples.

Blood was drawn once from each donor into heparinised tubes. The draws averaged about 120 mL. Comment on this clone: Its target is unknown.

The germline CDR1 and CDR2 sequences are MDHEN and SYDVKM. V lost 2 bases to trimming and J lost 1 base, with 2 bases between them. The CDR3 is 12 amino acids. TCRB transcripts that were expressed got sequenced, as all of the isolated RNA had been reverse transcribed. Data came from immunoSEQ multiplex PCR; TCRdb stores just in-frame clones and leaves some out. The table shows almost 350,000 clones, with around 8% occurring only once. Study-wide results and caveats: PCR, the amplification step, might favor shorter templates, equally in patients and controls.

The specimen was central memory CD4+ T cells from blood. This chain uses TRBV28 with TRBJ2-5, with D unclear. The TCR was taken from a woman under 30 in good health. CDR3 DNA sequence: TGTGCCAGCAGTTTACGCCAAGAGACCCAGTACTTC. Amino acids: CASSLRQETQYF.